Sequencing of this T cell receptor beta chain was carried out in a study of human T cells and chemical hapten exposure. Time point: patch test 1, 2 weeks after DPC sensitization. Sample treatment: therapeutic diphenylcyclopropenone sensitization with weekly scalp DPC. In its sample, this clonotype was seen a few times. The CDR3 totals 15 residues. The V gene lost 5 bases and the J gene lost 4 bases, with 15 bases spanning the gap. Looked up from germline, CDR1 is SGHTA and CDR2 is FQGNSA. MiXCR was run by TCRdb on the RACE reads, yielding one entry per CDR3 protein. The sample has around 340,000 distinct CDR3 sequences; 5.5% to 8% are singletons.

V and J are TRBV7-2 and TRBJ1-5, with D perhaps TRBD1 (5 bases). The TCR originated in a woman aged 18-30 years with alopecia areata. Some clones in this sample may be carry-over from other donors' samples. The sequenced sample was whole blood, obtained in connection with sensitization to the hapten diphenylcyclopropenone (DPC). The CDR3, as DNA: TGTGCCAGCAGCCTTGGCGGTTACAGGAATCAGCCCCAGCATTTT. Residues: CASSLGGYRNQPQHF. The full variable domain, in which reference TRBV7-2 and TRBJ1-5 provide the parts outside the CDR3, is GAGVSQSPSNKVTEKGKDVELRCDPISGHTALYWYRQSLGQGLEFLIYFQGNSAPDKSGLPSDRFSAERTGGSVSTLTIQRTQQEDSAVYLCASSLGGYRNQPQHFGDGTRLSIL.